The 29 T cell receptor beta chains given below trace back to one sample, sequenced in a study of blood T cell repertoires in COVID-19 (dated by TCRdb to 2019 to 2021). Library preparation employed the immunoSEQ multiplex PCR assay. The clones in this table, taken by TCRdb from immuneACCESS, are in-frame only. Not every clone is retained; where verified, under half of the shortfall comes from an unresolved V gene, and the cause of the rest is unknown. Here the sample has over 65,000 clones; 90% occur a single time. Approximately 9.1% of the sample rests with the top ten. Sequenced: peripheral blood. The receptors come from a human donor in a cohort sampled during active COVID-19.

V gene TRBV28 combines with J gene TRBJ2-3; 12 bases are shared with TRBD2. Germline lookup yields CDR1 MDHEN and CDR2 SYDVKM. With V trimmed by 6 bases and J by 7 bases, 8 bases remained unmatched. The CDR3 is made up of 15 amino acids. The CDR3 is CASRSGTSGLNTQYF. The CDR3, as DNA: TGTGCCAGCAGATCTGGGACTAGCGGGTTGAATACGCAGTATTTT.

This sequence joins TRBV10-3 and TRBJ1-4, with 8 bases identical to TRBD1. Germline CDR1 reads ENHRY; CDR2 reads SYGVKD. With V trimmed by 5 bases and J by 7 bases, 6 bases remained unmatched. This CDR3 comprises 14 residues. The CDR3, as DNA: TGTGCCATCAGTAGAGGACAGGGCGCTGAAAAACTGTTTTTT. Amino acids: CAISRGQGAEKLFF.

V gene TRBV10-1 combines with J gene TRBJ1-5, with 7 nucleotides matching TRBD1. The CDR3 has 15 residues. Germline V gives CDR1 WNHNN, CDR2 SYGVQD (reference sequence). The V segment lost 3 bases and the J segment 0 bases; nucleotides outside the gene matches: 2. Here the CDR3 reads CASSERTGSNQPQHF. The CDR3, as DNA: TGCGCCAGCAGTGAAAGGACAGGTAGCAATCAGCCCCAGCATTTT.

There are many counts of this clone. The rearrangement links TRBV27 to TRBJ1-5, with 7 bases aligning to TRBD1. CDR1 and CDR2 (germline): MNHEY, SMNVEV (reference sequence). V was pared by 0 bases and J by 7 bases, with 3 bases of the junction left unmatched. CDR3 length: 14 amino acids. CDR3 bases: TGTGCCAGCAGTTTATCAGGGGGCCGGCAGCCCCAGCATTTT. This gives the protein CASSLSGGRQPQHF.

This rearrangement joins TRBV6-5 to TRBJ2-3, with TRBD1 matching 11 bases. The CDR3 length is 16 residues. Germline V gives CDR1 MNHEY, CDR2 SVGAGI. V lost 4 bases to trimming and J lost 4 bases; unmatched junction nucleotides: 7. CDR3: CASSSQDRGLSDTQYF. The CDR3 DNA sequence: TGTGCCAGCAGTTCCCAGGACAGGGGGCTATCAGATACGCAGTATTTT.

With regard to this clone: Other DNA sequences within the sample encode an identical CDR3. The rearrangement uses TRBV29-1 and TRBJ2-2; 8 bases map to TRBD2. Per the germline V gene, CDR1 is SQVTM and CDR2 is ANQGSEA. The ends lost 7 bases at V and 3 bases at J; junction bases unmatched: 7. The CDR3 loop spans 14 amino acids. The CDR3 reads CSAGGAGDTGELFF. For the CDR3, the DNA is TGCAGCGCGGGGGGGGCTGGCGACACCGGGGAGCTGTTTTTT.

The rearrangement joins TRBV19 to TRBJ2-7, with TRBD2 as a possible D gene (5 bases). The ends were cut back, 3 bases at V and 7 bases at J, with 13 bases in the middle. CDR3 length equals 13 residues. The germline V gene encodes CDR1 LNHDA and CDR2 SQIVND (reference sequence). The CDR3 DNA reads TGTGCCAGTAGTATGGCGGGCGGCTGGGAGCAGTACTTC. Encoded protein: CASSMAGGWEQYF.

Regarding this clone: A junction boundary mismatches the germline segment, possibly from a read error. The chain has TRBV5-5 and TRBJ2-5; 8 positions agree with TRBD1. Germline V gives CDR1 SGHKS, CDR2 YYEKEE (reference sequence). This CDR3 has 13 amino acids. The CDR3 sequence: CASSLFSEWTGHF. CDR3 bases: TGTGCCAGCAGCTTGTTTTCCGAGTGGACAGGGCACTTC.

In DNA form, the CDR3 reads TGCGCCAGCATTGGGTGGCAGGGGGAACAAGAGACCCAGTACTTC. Amino acid sequence: CASIGWQGEQETQYF. The chain combines TRBV5-1 with TRBJ2-5; TRBD1 matches 7 bases. Germline V CDR1 and CDR2: SGHRS, YFSETQ. Trimming cost V 6 bases and J 2 bases; bases outside gene matches: 10. The CDR3 totals 15 residues.

This sequence joins TRBV6-2 or TRBV6-3 and TRBJ2-7, with D uncertain. The CDR3 covers 15 residues. Germline CDR1 reads MNHEY; CDR2 reads SVGEGT. Trimming cost V 4 bases and J 5 bases, with 18 bases left between them. The CDR3 loop reads CASSFLLVKSDEQYF. The CDR3 region has the DNA TGTGCCAGCAGTTTTCTCCTGGTCAAGTCGGACGAGCAGTACTTC.

V is TRBV25-1 and J is TRBJ2-1; 13 bases map to TRBD2. The CDR3 totals 18 residues. The germline CDR1 and CDR2 sequences are MGHDK and SYGVNS. With V trimmed by 4 bases and J by 4 bases, 10 bases remained unmatched. The CDR3 coding sequence is TGTGCCAGCAGTGCGATACCTGGGACTAGCGGGATGTACAATGAGCAGTTCTTC. Protein: CASSAIPGTSGMYNEQFF. Drawing the rest from reference TRBV25-1 and TRBJ2-1, the complete variable domain is EADIYQTPRYLVIGTGKKITLECSQTMGHDKMYWYQQDPGMELHLIHYSYGVNSTEKGDLSSESTVSRIRTEHFPLTLESARPSHTSQYLCASSAIPGTSGMYNEQFFGPGTRLTVL.

With regard to this clone: Compared with germline, one end of the junction differs, possibly owing to a read error. The chain is built from TRBV6-6 and TRBJ2-1, with 7 bases aligning to TRBD2. The CDR3 length is 12 residues. From germline, CDR1 is MNHNY and CDR2 SVGAGI (reference sequence). The CDR3 coding sequence is TGTGCCAGCAGTTCCGTCAGCGGGATTACCCTCTTC. The encoded protein is CASSSVSGITLF.

The V call is TRBV5-1, the J call TRBJ2-6, with a weak D call TRBD2 (6 bases). Germline loops: CDR1 SGHRS, CDR2 YFSETQ. V lost 4 bases, J lost 0 bases, and 17 bases lay in between. The CDR3 contains 18 residues. CDR3 residues: CASSEPGLASSGANVLTF. As DNA, the CDR3 is TGCGCCAGCAGCGAACCGGGACTGGCAAGCTCTGGGGCCAACGTCCTGACTTTC.

This clone has more than one count but fewer than ten. The V and J genes are TRBV5-1 and TRBJ2-2; possibly TRBD1 for D (7 bases). Germline CDR1 reads SGHRS; CDR2 reads YFSETQ. The V end was cut by 4 bases, the J end by 4 bases, with 14 bases between. The CDR3 runs 15 residues. The CDR3 loop reads CASSLGGQLTGELFF. In DNA form, the CDR3 reads TGCGCCAGCAGCCTGGGGGGACAGCTCACCGGGGAGCTGTTTTTT.

The rearrangement joins TRBV29-1 to TRBJ2-3, with a possible D match to TRBD2 (5 bases). Between the trimmed V and J ends, which lost 0 bases and 0 bases, there was a span of 10 bases. The V gene's germline CDR1 is SQVTM and CDR2 ANQGSEA. This CDR3 spans 15 amino acids. In DNA, the CDR3 is TGCAGCGTTGAAGACGCCGGGAAGAGCACAGATACGCAGTATTTT. Protein sequence: CSVEDAGKSTDTQYF.

The gene calls are TRBV19 and TRBJ1-3, with 7 positions matching TRBD1. The germline gives CDR1 LNHDA, CDR2 SQIVND (reference sequence). V lost 6 bases to trimming and J lost 2 bases; unmatched junction nucleotides: 7. The CDR3 extends over 15 amino acids. In DNA, the CDR3 is TGTGCCAGTAGGCGCCGACAGGGTGCTGGAAACACCATATATTTT. Amino acid sequence: CASRRRQGAGNTIYF.

The rearrangement uses TRBV5-4 and TRBJ2-3; D is undetermined. V lost 1 base and J lost 4, with 10 bases in between. CDR1 and CDR2 from the germline V gene are SGHNT and YYREEE (reference sequence). CDR3 length: 14 residues. The CDR3 here is CASSLKAGPDTQYF. CDR3 coding DNA: TGTGCCAGCAGCTTGAAGGCAGGCCCAGATACGCAGTATTTT.

The V call is TRBV3-1 (or the pseudogene TRBV3-2), the J call TRBJ2-1; 8 bases line up with TRBD2. Per germline, CDR1 LGHDT and CDR2 YNNKEL (reference sequence). This CDR3 spans 16 amino acids. With V trimmed by 3 bases and J by 4 bases, 8 bases remained unmatched. The CDR3 coding sequence is TGTGCCAGCAGCCAGGGAAGCGGGAGACTTTACAATGAGCAGTTCTTC. Amino acids: CASSQGSGRLYNEQFF.

The V call is TRBV19, the J call TRBJ2-2; 11 nucleotides match TRBD2. CDR3 size: 18 residues. Trimming cost V 4 bases and J 0 bases; bases outside gene matches: 7. CDR1 is LNHDA and CDR2 is SQIVND in the germline V gene (reference sequence). This chain's CDR3 is CASSTTNSGRANTGELFF. The CDR3 DNA reads TGTGCCAGTAGTACGACGAATAGCGGGAGGGCGAACACCGGGGAGCTGTTTTTT.

V is TRBV7-2 and J is TRBJ2-5; weak D call: TRBD1 (5 bases). The CDR3 is 15 amino acids. From germline, CDR1 is SGHTA and CDR2 FQGNSA. V lost 1 base, J lost 2 bases, and 11 bases lay in between. The CDR3 region is CASSLVGASQETQYF. The CDR3, as DNA: TGTGCCAGCAGCTTAGTTGGGGCCTCTCAAGAGACCCAGTACTTC.

The V call is TRBV5-5, the J call TRBJ2-1; 12 nucleotides agree with TRBD2. Losses at the gene ends were 0 bases for V and 2 bases for J; bases not matched to a gene: 0. The CDR3 has 16 amino acids. Germline CDR1 is SGHKS and CDR2 is YYEKEE (reference sequence). The CDR3 sequence is CASSLGLAGAYNEQFF. Here the CDR3 DNA reads TGTGCCAGCAGCTTGGGACTAGCGGGAGCCTACAATGAGCAGTTCTTC.

The V call is TRBV6-2 or TRBV6-3, the J call TRBJ2-3; 7 bases fit TRBD2. Germline lookup yields CDR1 MNHEY and CDR2 SVGEGT. The CDR3 extends over 15 amino acids. The junction had 7 bases not matched to a gene; V was cut back by 3 bases and J by 4 bases. The CDR3 sequence: CASSYSGGSPDTQYF. The CDR3 nucleotides are TGTGCCAGCAGTTATAGTGGCGGGAGCCCAGATACGCAGTATTTT.

The CDR3: CASSQDPGREGADTQYF. CDR3 coding DNA: TGCGCCAGCAGCCAAGATCCGGGGCGGGAGGGGGCAGATACGCAGTATTTT. The chain recombines TRBV4-3 with TRBJ2-3; TRBD2 agrees at 9 bases. With 0 bases clipped from V and 4 bases from J, the junction kept 8 bases outside the gene matches. Germline V gene sequence: CDR1 LGHNA, CDR2 YSLEER. This CDR3 spans 17 amino acids.

This clone was recorded once. The rearrangement joins TRBV28 to TRBJ1-1; D is possibly TRBD1 (5 bases). The CDR3 runs 14 residues. V was pared by 5 bases and J by 5 bases, with 15 bases between. Per germline, CDR1 MDHEN and CDR2 SYDVKM. As DNA, the CDR3 is TGTGCCAGCAGTAACGACCTGGGGGGAACTGAAGCTTTCTTT. It translates to CASSNDLGGTEAFF.

The CDR3: CASSSTGRTEAFF. The DNA of the CDR3 is TGTGCCAGCAGCTCGACAGGTCGCACTGAAGCTTTCTTT. This chain uses TRBV7-8 with TRBJ1-1; a possible D gene is TRBD1 (6 bases). CDR1 and CDR2 from the germline V gene are SGHVS and FQNEAQ. The CDR3 loop spans 13 amino acids. The ends were cut back, 4 bases at V and 4 bases at J, with 10 bases in the middle. Filled out from reference TRBV7-8 and TRBJ1-1, the complete variable domain reads GAGVSQSPRYKVAKRGQDVALRCDPISGHVSLFWYQQALGQGPEFLTYFQNEAQLDKSGLPSDRFFAERPEGSVSTLKIQRTQQEDSAVYLCASSSTGRTEAFFGQGTRLTVV.

This chain connects TRBV5-6 to TRBJ2-5; D is possibly TRBD2 (5 bases). The CDR3 has 15 residues. Trimming shortened V by 4 bases and J by 5 bases, and 18 bases separated the two germline ends. Germline assignment: CDR1 SGHDT and CDR2 YYEEEE. CDR3 DNA: TGTGCCAGCAGCCTTAGAGGGAGCCCGTGGGAGACCCAGTACTTC. Protein: CASSLRGSPWETQYF.

The chain has TRBV6-2 or TRBV6-3 and TRBJ2-1, with TRBD2 matching over 9 bases. CDR1 MNHEY and CDR2 SVGEGT come from the germline V gene. The J segment lost 2 bases and the V segment lost 4 bases, leaving 15 bases of the junction unmatched. The CDR3 has 19 residues. CDR3 in amino acids: CASSSHSPNIAGAYNEQFF. CDR3 nucleotides: TGTGCCAGCAGTTCACACTCCCCCAATATAGCGGGAGCCTACAATGAGCAGTTCTTC.

The chain employs TRBV7-2 and TRBJ2-3, with D maybe TRBD1 (5 bases). V was cut by 2 bases and J by 1 base, with 13 bases left in between. The CDR3 has 16 residues. Germline V CDR1 and CDR2: SGHTA, FQGNSA. CDR3 sequence reads: CASSLSQGIGTDTQYF. The CDR3 nucleotides read TGTGCCAGCAGCTTAAGCCAGGGTATAGGCACAGATACGCAGTATTTT.

This chain connects TRBV15 to TRBJ2-5; weak D call: TRBD1 (6 bases). The germline V and J ends were trimmed by 1 base and 5 bases, with 8 bases remaining between them. The CDR3 consists of 13 residues. Germline CDR1 and CDR2: LNHNV and YYDKDF (reference sequence). In DNA form, the CDR3 reads TGTGCCACCAGCAGAGGCCAGGGGGAGACCCAGTACTTC. It is translated as CATSRGQGETQYF. The full variable domain, completed using reference TRBV15 and TRBJ2-5, is DAMVIQNPRYQVTQFGKPVTLSCSQTLNHNVMYWYQQKSSQAPKLLFHYYDKDFNNEADTPDNFQSRRPNTSFCFLDIRSPGLGDTAMYLCATSRGQGETQYFGPGTRLLVL.